This TCR beta chain was documented in a study of T cells expressing NK-cell markers. General study points: The contribution of dominant NKG2C+ clonotypes to CD8+ T cells in a handful of donors was about 1.0-7.0%.

From its re-call of the 5' RACE reads, TCRdb lists each CDR3 protein once, without DNA. This sample's clone table lists about 260,000 distinct CDR3 sequences. Worth noting for this clonotype: Its antigen is currently unknown.

Germline-derived CDR1 and CDR2 are DFQATT and SNEGSKA (reference sequence). The CDR3 consists of 14 residues. The sequence was obtained from a man aged 18 to 29 in good health. Sequencing was carried out using blood T cells: a sorted CD56 or NKG2C T cell subset, CD4+ or CD8+ T cells, or bulk PBMC T cells (not recorded which). The chain has TRBV20-1 and TRBJ2-7; TCRdb picks TRBD2, but there is no DNA to check that call. The CDR3 here is CSAEEGGARHEQYF.